By sample share, the clone carrying this T cell receptor beta chain is medium-sized. Antigen: not known. CDR3 length equals 15 residues. Germline loops: CDR1 SGHNT, CDR2 YENEEA. Trimming removed 5 bases at V and 1 base at J, with 15 bases between. The repertoire was sequenced with immunoSEQ multiplex PCR; TCRdb's copy has only in-frame clones and lacks some. The sample lists some 1,100 clones; 20% to 30% were seen once. The data stem from a study of T cells in localized non-small cell lung cancer. Study-level findings and limits: Highest T cell clonality was seen in uninvolved adjacent lung, surpassing that measured in tumor.

This specimen consisted of normal lung tissue next to the tumor, obtained before any cancer treatment. This rearrangement joins TRBV11-3 to TRBJ2-7; possible D gene TRBD2, 5 bases. This TCR derives from a female donor older than 55 with stage III lung adenocarcinoma. The CDR3 sequence is CASSQFQRESYEQYF. The DNA for the CDR3 is TGTGCCAGCAGCCAGTTTCAGAGGGAGTCCTACGAGCAGTACTTC.